This T cell receptor (beta chain) was captured in a study of identical twins. Donors uniformly comprised healthy Caucasians. This clonotype has at least ten counts. Its antigen is not known. Study results and limitations: The more abundant beta clonotypes in cord blood had fewer insertions, and memory repertoires did not show this. The conclusions drew on cross-sectional statistical analysis instead of tracking the same donors. Models underestimated how often monozygotic twins shared out-of-frame TCR alpha.

Trimming pared 1 base from V and 5 bases from J, leaving 15 bases between. This CDR3 has 16 amino acids. CDR1 is PRHDT and CDR2 is FYEKMQ in the germline V gene (reference sequence). One entry per CDR3 protein results from TCRdb running MiXCR on the 5' RACE reads. This sample carries 500,000 to 650,000 distinct CDR3 sequences, about 7% of them seen once, and the ten largest clones take roughly 1.6%. The same data also contributed to another study, on yellow fever vaccine responses in identical twins.

This chain connects TRBV13 to TRBJ2-1; tentative D call: TRBD2 (6 bases). Sequenced material: PBMCs. This TCR was sampled from a woman aged 18-29 years in good health. The CDR3 DNA reads TGTGCCAGCAGCTTAGTTTACGGGAGCCCTAACAATGAGCAGTTCTTC. As protein: CASSLVYGSPNNEQFF.